This TCR beta chain was sequenced in a study of CD8 T cells in ankylosing spondylitis. Findings and caveats of the study: Blood from ankylosing spondylitis patients appeared to carry a characteristic eight-variant TCR beta motif. Certain motif variants had earlier been reported in reactive arthritis synovial fluid and blood. Significant enrichment of disease-linked clones was reportedly seen in matched ankylosing spondylitis synovial fluid.

This clonotype has ten or more counts. Its antigen is currently unknown. Germline trimming cut 6 bases from V and 2 bases from J; bases unmatched to any gene: 8. The CDR3 totals 15 residues. Per germline, CDR1 LNHDA and CDR2 SQIVND (reference sequence). Via MiXCR, TCRdb re-called the 5' RACE reads, giving one row per CDR3 protein. The sample yields about 92,000 distinct CDR3 sequences, 8.8% seen once. The TCR sequence derives from a male donor with ankylosing spondylitis or in good health (not recorded which). Sequenced input: blood, either unsorted or a sorted T cell fraction (not recorded which). V is TRBV19 and J is TRBJ1-1; 8 nucleotides agree with TRBD1. The chain's CDR3 is CASSDITGGNTEAFF. Written as DNA, the CDR3 is TGTGCCAGTAGCGATATCACAGGGGGAAACACTGAAGCTTTCTTT.